The 8 T cell receptor beta chains below were found in one sample sequenced in a study of T-cell reconstitution after alpha-beta-depleted transplantation in children. Using unique molecular identifiers, the investigators prepared the TCRbeta library. One entry per CDR3 protein, called by TCRdb with MiXCR from the PCR reads. The profile shows 670,000 or so distinct CDR3 sequences, approximately 14% of them singletons. This sample comprised PBMCs, obtained before TCRalphabeta/CD19-depleted stem cell transplant. The receptor source for this set is a girl under 10 years old with congenital amegakaryocytic thrombocytopenia, due to receive a stem cell transplant.

This clonotype was recorded many times. This rearrangement joins TRBV20-1 to TRBJ2-7; D possibly corresponds to TRBD2 (6 bases). Trimming shortened V by 1 base and J by 6 bases, and 16 bases separated the two germline ends. Germline CDR1 reads DFQATT; CDR2 reads SNEGSKA (reference sequence). The CDR3 loop spans 14 amino acids. The CDR3 region is CSARARGGVTEQYF. CDR3 nucleotide sequence: TGCAGTGCTAGAGCCCGAGGCGGGGTAACCGAGCAGTACTTC.

In this sample, this clonotype turned up many times. The chain combines TRBV20-1 with TRBJ2-3, with 7 bases aligning to TRBD2. The trim removed 5 bases at V and 0 bases at J, leaving 5 bases unmatched. This CDR3 contains 14 residues. Germline loops: CDR1 DFQATT, CDR2 SNEGSKA (reference sequence). CDR3 sequence reads: CSAASGTSTDTQYF. Here the CDR3 DNA reads TGCAGTGCTGCTAGCGGTACTAGCACAGATACGCAGTATTTT.

Written as DNA, the CDR3 is TGTGCCAGCTCGGAAAACAGGGGGACTGGAAACACCATATATTTT. This gives the protein CASSENRGTGNTIYF. This rearrangement joins TRBV18 to TRBJ1-3; 8 bases agree with TRBD1. The ends lost 6 bases at V and 2 bases at J; junction bases unmatched: 6. CDR1 KGHSH and CDR2 LQKENI come from the germline V gene. This CDR3 has 15 amino acids.

This rearrangement joins TRBV5-1 to TRBJ2-5; TRBD1 matches 12 bases. V shed 4 bases and J 1 base; nucleotides not matched to a gene: 2. The V gene's germline CDR1 is SGHRS and CDR2 YFSETQ. The CDR3 runs to 15 residues. Here the CDR3 DNA reads TGCGCCAGCAGCGGGGGACAGGGGGCCCAAGAGACCCAGTACTTC. This gives the protein CASSGGQGAQETQYF.

This clonotype was seen only a few times. The J gene is TRBJ1-1, the V gene TRBV5-1; D unresolved. Germline lookup yields CDR1 SGHRS and CDR2 YFSETQ. Deletions cut 2 bases from V and 5 bases from J, with 13 bases between. The CDR3 sequence is 14 residues long. CDR3 coding DNA: TGCGCCAGCAGCTTAGCAAGGGTAGGGACTGAAGCTTTCTTT. Its translation is CASSLARVGTEAFF.

This clonotype was picked up many times. CDR3 sequence reads: CASSYSHSGRANEQFF. CDR3 DNA sequence: TGTGCCAGCAGTTACTCCCATAGCGGGAGGGCCAATGAGCAGTTCTTC. The chain employs TRBV6-5 and TRBJ2-1, with 11 bases fitting TRBD2. Germline V gene lookup returns CDR1 MNHEY and CDR2 SVGAGI. Unmatched junction bases numbered 4, after V lost 0 bases and J lost 6 bases. This CDR3 is built from 16 residues.

Many counts were recorded for this clonotype. The rearrangement links TRBV5-1 to TRBJ1-1; D is ambiguous. Trimming stripped 4 bases from V and 0 bases from J, with 7 bases between. Germline V gene sequence: CDR1 SGHRS, CDR2 YFSETQ. The CDR3 totals 13 residues. The CDR3 region is CASSETMNTEAFF. CDR3 bases: TGCGCCAGCAGCGAAACAATGAACACTGAAGCTTTCTTT. Based on the CDR3 plus reference TRBV5-1 and TRBJ1-1, the full variable domain is KAGVTQTPRYLIKTRGQQVTLSCSPISGHRSVSWYQQTPGQGLQFLFEYFSETQRNKGNFPGRFSGRQFSNSRSEMNVSTLELGDSALYLCASSETMNTEAFFGQGTRLTVV.

This clonotype was picked up a small number of times. The gene calls are TRBV20-1 and TRBJ2-1; D gene ambiguous. The CDR3 is 15 residues long. Germline values: CDR1 DFQATT, CDR2 SNEGSKA (reference sequence). Trimming removed 0 bases at V and 6 bases at J, with 15 bases between. The CDR3 DNA reads as TGCAGTGCTAGAGATCCCCGGCCCCCTCGCAATGAGCAGTTCTTC. It yields the protein CSARDPRPPRNEQFF.